This TCR beta chain comes out of a study of T cell responses to AZD1222 COVID-19 vaccine. Study overall: Second-dose schedules of about 4 or about 12 weeks were combined. General study findings and limits: It was only after the peak T cell response that any repertoires were sampled. Donors in the cohort were predominantly white British and more often female, and clonal diversity was possibly underestimated.

As concerns this clone: Its cognate antigen is unknown.

TCRdb keeps only in-frame clones here, not all; method: immunoSEQ multiplex PCR. The sample has about 96,000 clones; 90% are singletons. Germline-derived CDR1 and CDR2 are KGHSH and LQKENI. This CDR3 contains 15 residues. V was pared by 3 bases and J by 7 bases, with 15 bases between. This specimen was peripheral blood, taken on day 0 of AZD1222 vaccination. The TCR comes from an adult in good health. The chain uses TRBV18 and TRBJ1-4; the D gene is possibly TRBD1 (6 bases). CDR3 loop: CASSPLQGGSEKLFF. The CDR3 DNA is TGTGCCAGCTCACCTTTACAGGGAGGAAGTGAAAAACTGTTTTTT.